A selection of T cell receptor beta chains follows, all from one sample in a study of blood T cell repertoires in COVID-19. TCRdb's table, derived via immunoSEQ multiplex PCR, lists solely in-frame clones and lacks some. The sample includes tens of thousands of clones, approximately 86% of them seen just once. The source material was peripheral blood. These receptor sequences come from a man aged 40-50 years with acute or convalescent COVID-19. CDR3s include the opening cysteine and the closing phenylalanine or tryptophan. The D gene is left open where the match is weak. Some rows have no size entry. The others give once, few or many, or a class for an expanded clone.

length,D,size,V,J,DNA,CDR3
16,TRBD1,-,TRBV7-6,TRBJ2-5,TGTGCCAGCAGCTTAGTTACGCGACAGGGAACAGGGACCCAGTACTTC,CASSLVTRQGTGTQYF
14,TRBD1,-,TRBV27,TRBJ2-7,TGTGCCAGCAGGGCCGGACAGGCCTCCTACGAGCAGTACTTC,CASRAGQASYEQYF
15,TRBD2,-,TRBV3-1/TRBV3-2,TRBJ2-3,TGTGCCAGCAGCCAAAGTACTAGCGGGGTAGATACGCAGTATTTT,CASSQSTSGVDTQYF
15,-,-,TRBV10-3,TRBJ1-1,TGTGCCATCAGTACTTCGAAGGGGGAGCACACTGAAGCTTTCTTT,CAISTSKGEHTEAFF
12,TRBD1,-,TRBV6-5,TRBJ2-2,TGTGCCAGCAGACAGGGGACCGGGGAGCTGTTTTTT,CASRQGTGELFF
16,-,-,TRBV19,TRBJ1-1,TGTGCCAGTAGTATAGATCCGGAAACAGGAGACACTGAAGCTTTCTTT,CASSIDPETGDTEAFF
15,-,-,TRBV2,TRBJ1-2,TGTGCCAGCAGTGTAACGGGACAAGCTAACTATGGCTACACCTTC,CASSVTGQANYGYTF
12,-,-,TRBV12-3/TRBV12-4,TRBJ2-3,TGTGCCAGCAGTGACAACACAGATACGCAGTATTTT,CASSDNTDTQYF
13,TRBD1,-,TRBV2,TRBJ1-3,TGTGCCAGCAGGGACAGGGCTGGAAACACCATATATTTT,CASRDRAGNTIYF
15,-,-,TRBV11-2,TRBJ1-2,TGTGCCAGCAGCTTAGATCGGTCAGTTCAGCGTGGCTACACCTTC,CASSLDRSVQRGYTF
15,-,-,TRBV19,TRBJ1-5,TGTGCCAGTAGGACTACAGGGACGGGAAATCAGCCCCAGCATTTT,CASRTTGTGNQPQHF
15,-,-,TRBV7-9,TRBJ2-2,TGTGCCAGCAGCTTAGCCGGCCCGGGGGCCGGGGAGCTGTTTTTT,CASSLAGPGAGELFF
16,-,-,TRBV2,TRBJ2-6,TGTGCCAGCAGCGGACAGATGGGCTCTGGGGCCAACGTCCTGACTTTC,CASSGQMGSGANVLTF
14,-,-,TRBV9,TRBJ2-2,TGTGCCAGCAGCGTAGAACAGGGTGCCGGGGAGCTGTTTTTT,CASSVEQGAGELFF
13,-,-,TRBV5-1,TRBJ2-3,TGCGCCAGCAGCCCGGGTGCCCGGGAGACGCAGTATTTT,CASSPGARETQYF
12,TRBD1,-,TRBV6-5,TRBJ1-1,TGTGCCAGCGGACAGGGTTGGACTGAAGCTTTCTTT,CASGQGWTEAFF
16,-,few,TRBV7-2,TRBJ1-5,TGTGCCAGCAGCTTAAGGACAGCCGGGTATGGGCAGCCCCAGCATTTT,CASSLRTAGYGQPQHF
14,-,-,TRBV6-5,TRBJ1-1,TGTGCCAGCAGTTACTCAAAGACAGTCACTGAAGCTTTCTTT,CASSYSKTVTEAFF
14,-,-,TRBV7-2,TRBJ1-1,TGTGCCAGCAGCTTAGGACAAGTGAACACTGAAGCTTTCTTT,CASSLGQVNTEAFF
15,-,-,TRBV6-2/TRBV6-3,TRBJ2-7,TGTGCCAGCAGTTCCCGGGACTGGAGCTCCTACGAGCAGTACTTC,CASSSRDWSSYEQYF
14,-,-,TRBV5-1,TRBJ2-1,TGCGCCAGCAGCCGCGGGGACCGCCAAGGGGAGCAGTTCTTC,CASSRGDRQGEQFF
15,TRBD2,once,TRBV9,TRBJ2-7,TGTGCCAGCAGCGTAGGCCAGCGGGGGGCTTACGAGCAGTACTTC,CASSVGQRGAYEQYF
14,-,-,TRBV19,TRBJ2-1,TGTGCCAGTAGTATAGATTCAGGGAACAATGAGCAGTTCTTC,CASSIDSGNNEQFF
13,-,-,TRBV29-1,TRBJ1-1,TGCAGCGTTGTAGGAACGGGAGGGAGGGAAGCTTTCTTT,CSVVGTGGREAFF
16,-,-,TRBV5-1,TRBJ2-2,TGCGCCAGCAGCTTGGTTCCGGGAGTAGCCACCGGGGAGCTGTTTTTT,CASSLVPGVATGELFF
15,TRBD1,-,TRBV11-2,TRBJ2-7,TGTGCCAGCAGCTTAGATCGGGACAGTATCTACGAGCAGTACTTC,CASSLDRDSIYEQYF
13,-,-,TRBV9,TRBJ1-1,TGTGCCAGCAGCCAAACAGGGAACACTGAAGCTTTCTTT,CASSQTGNTEAFF
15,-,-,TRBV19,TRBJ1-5,TGTGCCAGTACCAGGGAGGGGGTTAGCAATCAGCCCCAGCATTTT,CASTREGVSNQPQHF
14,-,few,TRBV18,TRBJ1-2,TGTGCCAGCTCACCACCGGAGGGCAACTATGGCTACACCTTC,CASSPPEGNYGYTF
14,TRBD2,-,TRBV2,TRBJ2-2,TGTGCCGGAGGACTAGCGCCGAACACCGGGGAGCTGTTTTTT,CAGGLAPNTGELFF
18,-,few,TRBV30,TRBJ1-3,TGTGCCTGGCGTTCCCTTTACAGGGAGAGGAGATCTGGAAACACCATATATTTT,CAWRSLYRERRSGNTIYF
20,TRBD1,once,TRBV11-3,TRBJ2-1,TGTGCCAGCAGCTCCCGAGGCGGAGTCACGGGACAGAGCTCCTACAATGAGCAGTTCTTC,CASSSRGGVTGQSSYNEQFF
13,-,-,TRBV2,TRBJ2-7,TGTGCCAGCAGCGACGGACTATGGGGCGAGCAGTACTTC,CASSDGLWGEQYF
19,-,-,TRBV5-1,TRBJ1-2,TGCGCCAGCAGCTTGGCCGGTTCTTACAGGGTAGGGGAATTTCGGGGCTACACCTTC,CASSLAGSYRVGEFRGYTF
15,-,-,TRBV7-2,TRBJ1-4,TGTGCCAGCAGCTTAGGTTCAGGGCCCAATGAAAAACTGTTTTTT,CASSLGSGPNEKLFF
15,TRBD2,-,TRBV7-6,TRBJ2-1,TGTGCCAGCAGCTTACTAGCGGGAGAGATCGATGAGCAGTTCTTC,CASSLLAGEIDEQFF
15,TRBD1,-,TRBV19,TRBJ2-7,TGTGCCAGTAGACCCACCGGGACAGGTAATTACGAGCAGTACTTC,CASRPTGTGNYEQYF
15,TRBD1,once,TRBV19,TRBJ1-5,TGTGCCAGCAAGTCGGACAGGGGGGGCAATCAGCCCCAGCATTTT,CASKSDRGGNQPQHF
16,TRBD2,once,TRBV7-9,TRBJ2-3,TGTGCCAGCAGCTTAGGAGGTAGCGGGGGCTCAGATACGCAGTATTTT,CASSLGGSGGSDTQYF
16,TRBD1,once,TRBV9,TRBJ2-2,TGTGCCAGCAGCGTCGCTGGGACAGGGAAAACCGGGGAGCTGTTTTTT,CASSVAGTGKTGELFF
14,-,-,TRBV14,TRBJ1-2,TGTGCCAGCAGTCCTCCCGGGCGGGACTATGGCTACACCTTC,CASSPPGRDYGYTF
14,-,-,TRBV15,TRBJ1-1,TGTGCCACCAGCAGAGACCATGACAGCACTGAAGCTTTCTTT,CATSRDHDSTEAFF
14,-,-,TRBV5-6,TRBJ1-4,TGTGCCAGCAGCCTTGGACAGAGTGGGGAAAAACTGTTTTTT,CASSLGQSGEKLFF
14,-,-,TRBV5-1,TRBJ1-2,TGCGCCAGCGGACACGATATAACTAACTATGGCTACACCTTC,CASGHDITNYGYTF
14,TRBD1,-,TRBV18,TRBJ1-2,TGTGCCAGCTCAACGGGACAGGGGGCCCGTGGCTACACCTTC,CASSTGQGARGYTF
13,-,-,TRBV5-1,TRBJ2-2,TGCGCCAGCAGCTTGCTAGGCACCGGGGAGCTGTTTTTT,CASSLLGTGELFF